The source of this TCR beta chain is a study of regulatory T cells in long-lasting Graves disease. Points from the study as a whole: Exclusively peripheral blood, rather than thyroid tissue, was studied.

This clonotype was counted at least ten times. The antigen is unknown. To make TCR beta libraries, researchers used iRepertoire HTBI primers and Arm-PCR of CDR3 regions. From the multiplex PCR reads, TCRdb called clonotypes with MiXCR, one entry per CDR3 protein. The sample shows hundreds of thousands of distinct CDR3 sequences, 13% of them seen only once. The time point is: newly diagnosed GD, antithyroid drugs for less than 3 months. Making the TCR library involved RNA that had been extracted from PBMCs. CDR3 length equals 15 residues. CDR1 is KGHSH and CDR2 is LQKENI in the germline V gene. V was pared by 6 bases and J by 0 bases, with 6 bases of the junction left unmatched. Separately, the same data were catalogued under a study of T cells in Graves' hyperthyroidism and ophthalmopathy. That publication notes: Hyperthyroidism patients were newly diagnosed, had disease duration under 2 months, and were aged 18 to 65 years. In the first-round RT-PCR of the TCR CDR3, the HTBI primer set was used.

The V and J genes are TRBV18 and TRBJ1-1; the match to TRBD1 covers 8 bases. This sample comprised peripheral blood mononuclear cells (PBMCs), obtained at new diagnosis, from a patient treated with antithyroid drugs. The TCR was taken from a man aged 25 to 40 with Graves disease. Here the CDR3 DNA reads TGTGCCAGCTCTTTCCTGGACAGGGTGAACACTGAAGCTTTCTTT. Translating it yields CASSFLDRVNTEAFF.